This T cell receptor beta chain was retrieved from a study of regulatory T cells in long-lasting Graves disease. Study context: To qualify as persistent, Graves' disease required over 5 years of antithyroid drugs with positive TSH receptor antibodies. Study conclusions and caveats: Persistent Graves' patients showed a TCR diversity that was lower than that of newly diagnosed ones. When disease was persistent, TRBV28, TRBJ1-2 and TRBJ2-5 were the favored segments.

Building the TCR beta libraries relied on iRepertoire HTBI primers, and CDR3 regions underwent Arm-PCR. One entry per CDR3 protein results from TCRdb running MiXCR on the multiplex PCR reads. The sample has fewer than 600,000 distinct CDR3 sequences, about 20% seen once. Time point: persistent/refractory GD, antithyroid drugs over 5 years with positive TRAb. After RNA was extracted from PBMCs, the TCR library was made from it. The collection involved drawing around 8.5 milliliters of peripheral blood into EDTA tubes. With 4 bases clipped from V and 2 bases from J, the junction kept 8 bases outside the gene matches. The germline CDR1 and CDR2 sequences are DFQATT and SNEGSKA (reference sequence). This CDR3 has 15 residues. This clonotype appeared a few times. The antigen remains unidentified.

The material was peripheral blood mononuclear cells (PBMCs), obtained when the disease was refractory, from a patient treated with antithyroid drugs. The chain employs TRBV20-1 and TRBJ2-5, with TRBD1 matching over 9 bases. The TCR comes from a female donor with Graves disease. The CDR3 DNA sequence: TGCAGTGCTAACGGACAGGGGTTATCTCAAGAGACCCAGTACTTC. Its translation is CSANGQGLSQETQYF.